This T cell receptor beta chain was found in a study of cytomegalovirus exposure and HLA in healthy donors. The PCR made use of 60 Vbeta and 13 Jbeta primers. The method was immunoSEQ multiplex PCR; TCRdb's version includes in-frame clones alone and lacks a portion of them. This sample yields around 200,000 clones, of which approximately 88% are seen a single time; roughly 2.8% belongs to the top ten. Study-wide results and caveats: A previous analysis found most TCR beta V segments productive roughly 87% or roughly 30% of the time.

With 6 bases clipped from V and 9 bases from J, the junction kept 8 bases outside the gene matches. The CDR3 runs 12 residues. Germline V lookup: CDR1 MNHNY, CDR2 SVGAGI (reference sequence). With regard to this clone: Its matching antigen is unknown.

This TCR derives from a woman aged 50 to 65 in good health and CMV-seropositive. The sequencing input was PBMCs. The chain carries TRBV6-6 and TRBJ2-7, with TRBD2 matching 7 bases. The CDR3 protein is CASRAGLSGQYF. CDR3 DNA: TGTGCCAGCAGGGCGGGACTATCAGGGCAGTACTTC.